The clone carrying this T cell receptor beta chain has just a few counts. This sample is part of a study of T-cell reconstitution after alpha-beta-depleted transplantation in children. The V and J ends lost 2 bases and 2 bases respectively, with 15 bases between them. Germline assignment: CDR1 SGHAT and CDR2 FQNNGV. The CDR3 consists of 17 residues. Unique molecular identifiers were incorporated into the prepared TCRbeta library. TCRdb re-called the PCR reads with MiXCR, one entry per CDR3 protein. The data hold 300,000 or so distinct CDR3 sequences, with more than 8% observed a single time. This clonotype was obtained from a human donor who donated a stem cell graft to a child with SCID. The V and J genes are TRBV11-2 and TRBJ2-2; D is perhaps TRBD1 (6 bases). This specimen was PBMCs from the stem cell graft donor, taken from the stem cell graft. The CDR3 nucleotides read TGTGCCAGCAGCTTAACGTGGCAGGGGATTAACACCGGGGAGCTGTTTTTT. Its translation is CASSLTWQGINTGELFF.